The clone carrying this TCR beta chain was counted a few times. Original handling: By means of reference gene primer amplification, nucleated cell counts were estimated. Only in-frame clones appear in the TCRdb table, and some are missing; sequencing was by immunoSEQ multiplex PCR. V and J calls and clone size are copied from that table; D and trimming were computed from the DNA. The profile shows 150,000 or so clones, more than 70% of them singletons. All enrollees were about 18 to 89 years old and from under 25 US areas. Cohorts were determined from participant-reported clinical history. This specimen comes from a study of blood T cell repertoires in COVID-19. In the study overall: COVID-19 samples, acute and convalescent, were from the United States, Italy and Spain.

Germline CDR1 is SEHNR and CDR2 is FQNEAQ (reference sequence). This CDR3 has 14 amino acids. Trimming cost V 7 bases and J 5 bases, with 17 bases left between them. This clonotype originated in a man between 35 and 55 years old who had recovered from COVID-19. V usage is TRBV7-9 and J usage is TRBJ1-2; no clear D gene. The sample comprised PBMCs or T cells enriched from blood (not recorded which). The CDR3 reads CASTHSPREYGYTF. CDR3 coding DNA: TGTGCCAGCACCCACTCCCCAAGAGAATATGGCTACACCTTC.